One sample yielded the 26 T cell receptor beta chains listed below, sequenced in a study of blood T cell repertoires in COVID-19. Method: immunoSEQ multiplex PCR; TCRdb's copy keeps in-frame clones and lacks some. Counted here are approximately 150,000 clones, 82% occurring once; the ten biggest clones make up over 7.5%. Input material: peripheral blood. Receptor source: a woman aged 70-85 years with acute or convalescent COVID-19.

The rearrangement links TRBV28 to TRBJ1-6, with TRBD1 matching 9 bases. The germline V gene has CDR1 MDHEN and CDR2 SYDVKM. After removal of 8 bases from V and 9 bases from J, the junction contained 8 bases not matched to a gene. This CDR3 contains 14 residues. Here the CDR3 DNA reads TGTGCCAGCGGAAGACAGGGGGATTTTTCACCCCTCCACTTT. Residues: CASGRQGDFSPLHF.

The chain joins TRBV9 to TRBJ2-1; 13 bases map to TRBD2. The CDR3 contains 17 residues. V shed 0 bases, J shed 9 bases, and the junction held 9 bases outside the gene matches. The germline V gene has CDR1 SGDLS and CDR2 YYNGEE. CDR3 bases: TGTGCCAGCAGCGTAGCAACTAGCGGGAGGGCCGGAATTGAGCAGTTCTTC. It is translated as CASSVATSGRAGIEQFF. Full variable domain (remainder filled in from reference TRBV9 and TRBJ2-1): DSGVTQTPKHLITATGQRVTLRCSPRSGDLSVYWYQQSLDQGLQFLIQYYNGEERAKGNILERFSAQQFPDLHSELNLSSLELGDSALYFCASSVATSGRAGIEQFFGPGTRLTVL.

The rearrangement joins TRBV27 to TRBJ2-7, with 8 bases aligning to TRBD1. Per the germline V gene, CDR1 is MNHEY and CDR2 is SMNVEV (reference sequence). This CDR3 comprises 17 residues. J lost 5 bases, V lost 7 bases, and 19 bases had no gene match. As DNA, the CDR3 is TGTGCCAGCACCCGAACAATCCCCGGACAGGGTGGCCACGAGCAGTACTTC. Translated: CASTRTIPGQGGHEQYF.

The V call is TRBV10-3, the J call TRBJ1-2, with D maybe TRBD1 (5 bases). From germline, CDR1 is ENHRY and CDR2 SYGVKD. With 10 bases removed from V and 7 bases from J, the gap between germline ends came to 22 bases. This CDR3 contains 14 residues. CDR3 amino acids: CATDPVGGLRGYTF. The CDR3 DNA sequence: TGTGCCACCGACCCGGTTGGGGGACTTCGTGGCTACACCTTC.

The CDR3 loop is CSAVRFEAFF. As DNA, the CDR3 is TGCAGTGCAGTACGGTTTGAAGCTTTCTTT. The chain couples TRBV20-1 to TRBJ1-1; no definite D call. The CDR3 runs 10 residues. Looked up from germline, CDR1 is DFQATT and CDR2 is SNEGSKA (reference sequence). Trimming took off 6 bases at V and 7 bases at J, with 9 bases between the two ends.

The chain's CDR3 is CASSQNPGQATDTQYF. The CDR3 DNA sequence: TGTGCCAGCAGCCAAAACCCGGGACAGGCCACAGATACGCAGTATTTT. This chain links TRBV3-1 (or the pseudogene TRBV3-2) with TRBJ2-3; 8 bases map to TRBD1. This CDR3 has 16 amino acids. The J segment lost 2 bases and the V segment lost 2 bases, leaving 6 bases of the junction unmatched. Germline CDR1 reads LGHDT; CDR2 reads YNNKEL (reference sequence).

The chain employs TRBV2 and TRBJ2-2, with TRBD2 matching 10 bases. The trim removed 6 bases at V and 4 bases at J, leaving 8 bases unmatched. Germline CDR1 and CDR2: SNHLY and FYNNEI. This CDR3 contains 16 residues. Here the CDR3 reads CASRPAGGPVTGELFF. The CDR3 DNA is TGTGCCAGCAGACCAGCGGGGGGGCCCGTCACCGGGGAGCTGTTTTTT.

The rearrangement joins TRBV27 to TRBJ1-4; 9 nucleotides agree with TRBD1. V was pared by 6 bases and J by 8 bases, with 7 bases of the junction left unmatched. The CDR3 length is 14 residues. The V gene's germline CDR1 is MNHEY and CDR2 SMNVEV (reference sequence). The CDR3 coding sequence is TGTGCCAGCAGCCGAGGACAGGGGAGGGAAAAACTGTTTTTT. Residues: CASSRGQGREKLFF.

The J gene is TRBJ1-2, the V gene TRBV29-1, with D perhaps matching TRBD1 (5 bases). The CDR3 covers 13 residues. V was shortened by 7 bases and J by 0 bases, with 12 bases between the two germline ends. The V gene's germline CDR1 is SQVTM and CDR2 ANQGSEA. The CDR3 DNA reads as TGCAGCGCGGGGCAGGCAACTAACTATGGCTACACCTTC. Translating gives CSAGQATNYGYTF. Supplemented by reference TRBV29-1 and TRBJ1-2, the full variable domain reads SAVISQKPSRDICQRGTSLTIQCQVDSQVTMMFWYRQQPGQSLTLIATANQGSEATYESGFVIDKFPISRPNLTFSTLTVSNMSPEDSSIYLCSAGQATNYGYTFGSGTRLTVV.

The rearrangement links TRBV5-4 to TRBJ2-5, with TRBD2 matching over 13 bases. V lost 4 bases to trimming and J lost 5 bases; unmatched junction nucleotides: 5. The CDR3 extends over 15 amino acids. Germline V gives CDR1 SGHNT, CDR2 YYREEE (reference sequence). The CDR3 nucleotides read TGTGCCAGCAGCAGGGGACTAGCGGGACCTGAGACCCAGTACTTC. Protein: CASSRGLAGPETQYF. Variable domain in full (rest from reference TRBV5-4 and TRBJ2-5): ETGVTQSPTHLIKTRGQQVTLRCSSQSGHNTVSWYQQALGQGPQFIFQYYREEENGRGNFPPRFSGLQFPNYSSELNVNALELDDSALYLCASSRGLAGPETQYFGPGTRLLVL.

A note on this clone: The sample contains more than one DNA sequence encoding this CDR3. The chain uses TRBV18 and TRBJ2-7, with 9 bases matching TRBD2. CDR3 length: 13 amino acids. J gave up 3 bases and V 3 bases, and 0 bases lay outside the gene matches. Per germline, CDR1 KGHSH and CDR2 LQKENI. For the CDR3, the DNA is TGTGCCAGCTCACCTAGCGGGAGCTACGAGCAGTACTTC. As protein: CASSPSGSYEQYF.

This clone has a single count. V is TRBV29-1 and J is TRBJ2-1; the match to TRBD2 covers 7 bases. The V gene's germline CDR1 is SQVTM and CDR2 ANQGSEA. Unmatched junction bases numbered 8, after V lost 8 bases and J lost 7 bases. The CDR3 length is 12 residues. The CDR3 DNA reads TGCAGCCACGCGGCAGCGGGGAATGAGCAGTTCTTC. Translating it yields CSHAAAGNEQFF.

This chain links TRBV29-1 with TRBJ2-3; 10 nucleotides align to TRBD2. This CDR3 has 14 amino acids. Germline CDR1 SQVTM, CDR2 ANQGSEA. V was pared by 5 bases and J by 3 bases, with 5 bases of the junction left unmatched. In nucleotides, the CDR3 is TGCAGCGTTCGGACTAGCGGTACGACAGATACGCAGTATTTT. Its translation: CSVRTSGTTDTQYF.

This chain links TRBV2 with TRBJ2-2, with D perhaps TRBD1 (6 bases). V was pared by 7 bases and J by 1 base, with 22 bases between. This CDR3 spans 18 amino acids. CDR1 SNHLY and CDR2 FYNNEI come from the germline V gene. CDR3 nucleotide sequence: TGTGCCAGCAATGTGACAGGCTTCACCCGACGGAACACCGGGGAGCTGTTTTTT. Residues: CASNVTGFTRRNTGELFF.

The chain is built from TRBV12-3 or TRBV12-4 and TRBJ1-2, with D tentatively TRBD1 (5 bases). Between the trimmed V and J ends, which lost 6 bases and 6 bases, there was a span of 8 bases. The CDR3 spans 11 residues. DNA of the CDR3: TGTGCCAGCAGCCCCAGGGATGGCTACACCTTC. Its protein is CASSPRDGYTF.

The chain joins TRBV4-2 to TRBJ1-1, with D tentatively TRBD1 (5 bases). Deletions cut 1 base from V and 2 bases from J, with 11 bases between. The CDR3 extends over 15 amino acids. Germline-derived CDR1 and CDR2 are LGHNA and YNFKEQ. CDR3 nucleotide sequence: TGTGCCAGCAGCCAAGGGGCAGGGCCAAACACTGAAGCTTTCTTT. Its protein is CASSQGAGPNTEAFF.

V and J are TRBV19 and TRBJ1-5; D is ambiguous. Trimming cost V 3 bases and J 1 base, with 10 bases left between them. The germline V gene encodes CDR1 LNHDA and CDR2 SQIVND (reference sequence). This CDR3 is 15 amino acids long. This chain's CDR3 is CASSMPGMSNQPQHF. The CDR3 DNA follows: TGTGCCAGTAGTATGCCAGGTATGAGCAATCAGCCCCAGCATTTT.

The V gene is TRBV5-1, the J gene TRBJ2-7, with 10 bases fitting TRBD1. This CDR3 has 14 residues. Germline V gene data show CDR1 as SGHRS and CDR2 as YFSETQ. The junction had 3 bases not matched to a gene; V was cut back by 4 bases and J by 2 bases. The chain's CDR3 is CASSGGTGAYEQYF. In DNA form, the CDR3 reads TGCGCCAGCAGCGGCGGGACAGGGGCCTACGAGCAGTACTTC.

The rearrangement links TRBV6-5 to TRBJ2-2; 7 nucleotides line up with TRBD2. Per the germline V gene, CDR1 is MNHEY and CDR2 is SVGAGI. The CDR3 runs 16 residues. Germline trimming cut 0 bases from V and 4 bases from J; bases unmatched to any gene: 5. The CDR3 DNA follows: TGTGCCAGCAGTTACTCTGGGGGGGGAGGCACCGGGGAGCTGTTTTTT. Residues: CASSYSGGGGTGELFF.

The V call is TRBV7-6, the J call TRBJ2-1; D might be TRBD2 (7 bases). Trimming removed 1 base from V and 10 bases from J, with 17 bases in between. From germline, CDR1 is SGHVS and CDR2 FNYEAQ. The CDR3 extends over 15 amino acids. The CDR3 protein is CASSLGNGGPGEQFF. CDR3 nucleotide sequence: TGTGCCAGCAGCTTAGGCAACGGGGGGCCGGGGGAGCAGTTCTTC.

This chain connects TRBV10-3 to TRBJ1-1; 10 bases agree with TRBD1. The CDR3 extends over 14 amino acids. Germline V gene lookup returns CDR1 ENHRY and CDR2 SYGVKD. V was pared by 4 bases and J by 4 bases, with 3 bases of the junction left unmatched. CDR3 sequence: CAISAGDRGTEAFF. CDR3 nucleotides: TGTGCCATCAGTGCTGGGGACAGGGGCACTGAAGCTTTCTTT.

The chain links TRBV9 to TRBJ2-7, with 11 bases that match TRBD1. The germline gives CDR1 SGDLS, CDR2 YYNGEE. The ends lost 4 bases at V and 3 bases at J; junction bases unmatched: 3. This CDR3 has 14 residues. As DNA, the CDR3 is TGTGCCAGCAGCCACGGGACAGGGGGCTACGAGCAGTACTTC. Amino acids: CASSHGTGGYEQYF.

This clone has only a few counts. The chain carries TRBV1 and TRBJ2-7; the table calls TRBD1, which could not be checked here. TRBV1 is reported as a pseudogene. The length of the CDR3 is 18 residues. CDR3 amino acids: CTSSHKARHRDRGSEQYF. In DNA, the CDR3 is TGCACCAGCAGCCACAAAGCTCGCCACCGGGACAGGGGGTCCGAGCAGTACTTC.

CDR3: CASSTRRDYDEKLFF. The CDR3 region has the DNA TGTGCCAGTAGTACCCGGAGGGACTACGACGAAAAACTGTTTTTT. This chain connects TRBV19 to TRBJ1-4; maybe TRBD1 (5 bases). Germline V lookup: CDR1 LNHDA, CDR2 SQIVND (reference sequence). The CDR3 length is 15 residues. V shed 4 bases and J shed 8 bases, with 17 bases lying between them.

The chain recombines TRBV19 with TRBJ1-6, with TRBD1 as a possible D gene (5 bases). The germline V gene has CDR1 LNHDA and CDR2 SQIVND (reference sequence). The CDR3 is made up of 16 amino acids. The V end lost 3 bases, the J end lost 7 bases, and 16 bases lay between the germline ends. CDR3 nucleotide sequence: TGTGCCAGTAGTATTTCCAGGGTTGTACAGAATTCACCCCTCCACTTT. Amino acids: CASSISRVVQNSPLHF.

The CDR3 nucleotides are TGTGCCAGCAGTCGGGGGGATAGGCACAATGAGCAGTTCTTC. Protein product: CASSRGDRHNEQFF. The rearrangement uses TRBV7-2 and TRBJ2-1; 7 positions agree with TRBD2. There are 14 residues in the CDR3. CDR1 is SGHTA, CDR2 FQGNSA, per germline. Germline trimming cut 6 bases from V and 5 bases from J; bases unmatched to any gene: 7.